Listed below are T cell receptor beta chains from one sample, sequenced in a study of post-analysis software for immune sequencing data. MiXCR, run by TCRdb on the PCR reads, gives a single entry per CDR3 protein. Of fewer than 850,000 distinct CDR3 sequences listed, roughly 46% are singletons. Sequenced sample: blood. These receptors came from a girl between 5 and 17 years old with multiple sclerosis. Each CDR3 is given with its conserved first and last residue. D genes are given only for firm matches. The size of a clone is reported for some rows only, either as once, few or many, or as a class for expanded clones.

TRBJ2-5 | NA | TRBV29-1 | many | CSVEDLEGWRAQYF | TGCAGCGTTGAAGATCTAGAAGGCTGGCGAGCCCAGTACTTC
TRBJ2-5 | NA | TRBV20-1 | few | CSARDLVRGGWETQYF | TGCAGTGCTAGAGACCTAGTACGGGGAGGTTGGGAGACCCAGTACTTC
TRBJ2-3 | TRBD2 | TRBV5-1 | NA | CASSGGPSGSFTDTQYF | TGCGCCAGCAGCGGGGGGCCTAGCGGGAGTTTCACAGATACGCAGTATTTT
TRBJ2-3 | TRBD2 | TRBV9 | NA | CASSVEGSGITDTQYF | TGTGCCAGCAGCGTAGAGGGGAGCGGGATCACAGATACGCAGTATTTT
TRBJ1-4 | NA | TRBV12-3/TRBV12-4 | few | CASSQLTGTRREKLFF | TGTGCCAGCAGTCAATTAACCGGGACGCGTCGGGAAAAACTGTTTTTT
TRBJ2-1 | NA | TRBV3-1 | once | CASMGVRNEQFF | TGTGCCAGCATGGGGGTCCGCAATGAGCAGTTCTTC
TRBJ2-7 | TRBD2 | TRBV7-8 | few | CASRLTSGEMGEQYF | TGTGCCAGCAGATTGACTAGCGGGGAGATGGGGGAGCAGTACTTC
TRBJ2-1 | TRBD1 | TRBV7-9 | once | CASSSDEGQVYNEQFF | TGTGCCAGCAGCTCCGACGAGGGACAGGTCTACAATGAGCAGTTCTTC
TRBJ2-1 | TRBD2 | TRBV10-3 | few | CASSGSSNEQFF | TGTGCTAGTAGCGGGAGTAGCAATGAGCAGTTCTTC
TRBJ2-5 | TRBD2 | TRBV12-3/TRBV12-4 | NA | CASSSRELQETQYF | TGTGCCAGCAGCTCGCGGGAGTTACAAGAGACCCAGTACTTC
TRBJ2-7 | NA | TRBV6-5 | few | CASSYSPGPYEQYF | TGTGCCAGCAGTTACTCGCCGGGGCCCTACGAGCAGTACTTC
TRBJ2-5 | NA | TRBV20-1 | NA | CSASEGGEETQYF | TGCAGTGCCTCGGAGGGCGGCGAAGAGACCCAGTACTTC
TRBJ1-1 | NA | TRBV5-1 | few | CASSLEADTEAFF | TGCGCCAGCAGCTTGGAGGCAGACACTGAAGCTTTCTTT
TRBJ1-5 | NA | TRBV12-3/TRBV12-4 | NA | CASRTEGGTINQPQHF | TGTGCCAGCAGGACAGAAGGGGGAACAATAAATCAGCCCCAGCATTTT
TRBJ1-3 | NA | TRBV29-1 | NA | CSVDGGDTIYF | TGCAGCGTTGATGGAGGGGACACCATATATTTT
TRBJ2-3 | TRBD2 | TRBV7-3 | few | CASSFGGSGADTQYF | TGTGCCAGCAGCTTTGGCGGGAGTGGAGCAGATACGCAGTATTTT
TRBJ2-1 | TRBD2 | TRBV9 | NA | CASSVVASGRDEQFF | TGTGCCAGCAGCGTAGTGGCTAGCGGGAGGGATGAGCAGTTCTTC
TRBJ2-7 | NA | TRBV27 | few | CASSPVYGGSYEQYF | TGTGCCAGCAGCCCGGTATACGGGGGAAGCTACGAGCAGTACTTC
TRBJ2-1 | TRBD2 | TRBV29-1 | NA | CSVEPGGEQFF | TGCAGCGTTGAACCGGGAGGGGAGCAGTTCTTC
TRBJ2-1 | NA | TRBV5-6 | few | CASSFGGQLWPRQFDRQFF | TGTGCCAGCAGCTTTGGTGGACAGCTATGGCCCAGGCAGTTCGACCGTCAGTTCTTC
TRBJ2-5 | TRBD1 | TRBV7-8 | NA | CASSLKRQGTLQETQYF | TGTGCCAGCAGCTTAAAAAGACAGGGAACCCTGCAAGAGACCCAGTACTTC
TRBJ2-3 | TRBD2 | TRBV4-3 | NA | CASSTLAGRTDTQYF | TGCGCCAGCAGCACACTAGCGGGACGCACAGATACGCAGTATTTT
TRBJ2-7 | NA | TRBV18 | NA | CASSPGQKGYEQYF | TGTGCCAGCTCACCAGGCCAGAAGGGATACGAGCAGTACTTC
TRBJ2-1 | NA | TRBV20-1 | few | CSAQRVAGWVYNEQFF | TGCAGTGCCCAGCGAGTCGCGGGTTGGGTGTACAATGAGCAGTTCTTC
TRBJ2-2 | NA | TRBV7-2 | NA | CASSLVPRNTGELFF | TGTGCCAGCAGCTTAGTACCGAGAAACACCGGGGAGCTGTTTTTT
TRBJ2-6 | TRBD2 | TRBV29-1 | NA | CSVLGLATSGANVLTF | TGCAGCGTCCTGGGACTAGCTACCTCCGGGGCCAACGTCCTGACTTTC
TRBJ2-3 | NA | TRBV7-2 | NA | CASSPDGGLADTQYF | TGTGCCAGCAGCCCGGACGGGGGGCTGGCAGATACGCAGTATTTT
TRBJ2-3 | TRBD2 | TRBV2 | few | CAIPAQREGPFTQYF | TGTGCCATCCCTGCCCAGCGGGAGGGTCCTTTTACGCAGTATTTT
TRBJ2-7 | NA | TRBV6-5 | many | CASSSGVRHEQYF | TGTGCCAGCAGCTCAGGGGTTCGCCACGAGCAGTACTTC